A single sample is the source of the 30 T cell receptor beta chains below, sequenced in a study of T cell repertoires in cytomegalovirus infection. Their recognized antigens are unknown. TCRdb passed the reads through MiXCR, listing each CDR3 protein once. The table has roughly 860,000 distinct CDR3 sequences, 32% seen once. Material: cultured CD8+ T cells from PBMCs, obtained from culture after CMV antigen stimulation. The source is a human donor in good health (CMV status not recorded). Some clones in this sample may be carry-over from other donors' samples.

This clonotype was found once. This chain uses TRBV4-1 with TRBJ2-4; 7 nucleotides align to TRBD2. Unmatched junction bases numbered 10, after V lost 1 base and J lost 1 base. Per the germline V gene, CDR1 is MGHRA and CDR2 is YSYEKL. This CDR3 has 18 amino acids. The chain's CDR3 is CASSQARSGTAAKNIQYF. The CDR3 DNA follows: TGCGCCAGCAGCCAAGCCCGGAGCGGGACGGCGGCCAAAAACATTCAGTACTTC.

This clonotype was seen more than once but under ten times. The chain's CDR3 is CASSLVGQQRNYGYTF. The CDR3 bases are TGTGCCAGCAGCTTAGTTGGACAGCAACGAAACTATGGCTACACCTTC. The genes are TRBV7-6 and TRBJ1-2, with D possibly matching TRBD1 (6 bases). The V gene's germline CDR1 is SGHVS and CDR2 FNYEAQ. V lost 1 base to trimming and J lost 2 bases, with 14 bases between them. This CDR3 region has 16 residues. The full variable domain, completed using reference TRBV7-6 and TRBJ1-2, is GAGVSQSPRYKVTKRGQDVALRCDPISGHVSLYWYRQALGQGPEFLTYFNYEAQQDKSGLPNDRFSAERPEGSISTLTIQRTEQRDSAMYRCASSLVGQQRNYGYTFGSGTRLTVV.

This clonotype was found a few times. The V gene is TRBV27, the J gene TRBJ2-1; D is perhaps TRBD2 (7 bases). The CDR3 is 16 residues long. Per the germline V gene, CDR1 is MNHEY and CDR2 is SMNVEV (reference sequence). The V end lost 7 bases, the J end lost 6 bases, and 22 bases lay between the germline ends. Here the CDR3 reads CASTQKGGGLFNEQFF. CDR3 nucleotides: TGTGCCAGCACCCAAAAGGGGGGGGGCCTTTTCAATGAGCAGTTCTTC.

This clonotype was seen just once. It may be a read error: a sequence one base away is much more abundant. V gene TRBV7-2 combines with J gene TRBJ2-5; 7 bases fit TRBD2. The CDR3 has 15 amino acids. Germline loops: CDR1 SGHTA, CDR2 FQGNSA. This chain's CDR3 is CVSSLRSRGGETQYF. CDR3 sequence (DNA): TGTGTCAGCAGCTTAAGATCGAGGGGAGGGGAGACCCAGTACTTC.

This chain links TRBV19 with TRBJ1-5, with 10 bases fitting TRBD1. J lost 2 bases, V lost 8 bases, and 6 bases had no gene match. In germline, CDR1 is LNHDA, CDR2 SQIVND (reference sequence). The CDR3 has 15 residues. The chain's CDR3 is CASGTGDLGNQPQHF. CDR3 in DNA: TGTGCCAGTGGGACAGGGGATTTGGGCAATCAGCCCCAGCATTTT. Looking up the rest from reference TRBV19 and TRBJ1-5 gives the full variable domain: DGGITQSPKYLFRKEGQNVTLSCEQNLNHDAMYWYRQDPGQGLRLIYYSQIVNDFQKGDIAEGYSVSREKKESFPLTVTSAQKNPTAFYLCASGTGDLGNQPQHFGDGTRLSIL.

The chain is built from TRBV2 and TRBJ1-3; unclear D gene. This CDR3 comprises 13 residues. CDR1 is SNHLY, CDR2 FYNNEI, per germline. Trimming cost V 1 base and J 8 bases, with 9 bases left between them. CDR3 region: CASSEDLLDTIYF. CDR3 bases: TGTGCCAGCAGTGAAGACCTGCTAGACACCATATATTTT.

The chain uses TRBV7-9 and TRBJ1-2, with a possible D match to TRBD1 (5 bases). Germline lookup yields CDR1 SEHNR and CDR2 FQNEAQ (reference sequence). The V end was cut by 4 bases, the J end by 1 base, with 7 bases between. The CDR3 has 13 residues. The CDR3 DNA follows: TGTGCCAGCAGCTCGGACAATAACTATGGCTACACCTTC. Translated, it gives CASSSDNNYGYTF. Based on the CDR3 plus reference TRBV7-9 and TRBJ1-2, the full variable domain is DTGVSQNPRHKITKRGQNVTFRCDPISEHNRLYWYRQTLGQGPEFLTYFQNEAQLEKSRLLSDRFSAERPKGSFSTLEIQRTEQGDSAMYLCASSSDNNYGYTFGSGTRLTVV.

This clonotype has only one observation. CDR3 amino acids: CASSLQGAGYNSPLHF. CDR3 nucleotides: TGTGCCAGCAGTCTACAGGGGGCAGGTTATAATTCACCCCTCCACTTT. This chain connects TRBV6-2 or TRBV6-3 to TRBJ1-6, with 9 bases lining up with TRBD1. The CDR3 loop spans 16 amino acids. V shed 5 bases and J 4 bases; nucleotides not matched to a gene: 6. Looked up from germline, CDR1 is MNHEY and CDR2 is SVGEGT.

In this sample, this clonotype turned up many times. The chain couples TRBV6-2 or TRBV6-3 to TRBJ2-7, with D perhaps being TRBD1 or TRBD2 (5 bases each). Between the trimmed V and J ends, which lost 3 bases and 4 bases, there was a span of 13 bases. The CDR3 contains 14 residues. Germline values: CDR1 MNHEY, CDR2 SVGEGT. The CDR3: CASSYWDGIYEQYF. DNA of the CDR3: TGTGCCAGCAGTTATTGGGACGGCATTTACGAGCAGTACTTC.

This clonotype was detected ten times or more. This chain joins TRBV6-2 or TRBV6-3 and TRBJ1-5, with a tentative D call TRBD1 (6 bases). The CDR3 has 15 residues. Germline assignment: CDR1 MNHEY and CDR2 SVGEGT. V shed 6 bases and J shed 5 bases, with 17 bases lying between them. The CDR3 DNA reads as TGTGCCAGCAGCCGGACAGCCAGGAGCGATCAGCCCCAGCATTTT. This encodes CASSRTARSDQPQHF.

This chain joins TRBV6-6 and TRBJ1-5, with TRBD1 identical over 7 bases. This CDR3 comprises 15 residues. In germline, CDR1 is MNHNY, CDR2 SVGAGI (reference sequence). V lost 3 bases and J lost 3; bases outside the gene matches: 5. CDR3 in DNA: TGTGCCAGCAGTTATTCTGACAGGGCCAATCAGCCCCAGCATTTT. The encoded protein is CASSYSDRANQPQHF.

This chain links TRBV28 with TRBJ1-1; unclear D gene. V was shortened by 4 bases and J by 6 bases, with 15 bases between the two germline ends. Looked up from germline, CDR1 is MDHEN and CDR2 is SYDVKM. The CDR3 has 14 residues. The DNA of the CDR3 is TGTGCCAGCAGTTCGCTGACGGTTACAGCTGAAGCTTTCTTT. This translates into CASSSLTVTAEAFF.

The CDR3 here is CASSEFTTDTQYF. CDR3 DNA sequence: TGTGCCAGCAGCGAATTTACCACAGATACGCAGTATTTT. The chain is built from TRBV7-3 and TRBJ2-3, with unresolved D. The CDR3 has 13 amino acids. V gave up 5 bases and J gave up 2 bases, with 8 bases separating them. Germline loops: CDR1 SGHTA, CDR2 FQGTGA.

V usage is TRBV6-4 and J usage is TRBJ1-6; TRBD1 is a possible D gene (6 bases). Trimming took off 6 bases at V and 9 bases at J, with 18 bases between the two ends. This CDR3 has 15 amino acids. Germline V gene sequence: CDR1 MRHNA, CDR2 SNTAGT. The CDR3 reads CASSDIPGDVSPLHF. CDR3 DNA: TGTGCCAGCAGCGATATACCAGGGGACGTTTCACCCCTCCACTTT.

A remark on this clonotype: Sequence at one end of the junction differs from germline and may be a read error. The V call is TRBV7-6, the J call TRBJ1-1, with a tentative D call TRBD1 (6 bases). CDR3 size: 14 residues. Looked up from germline, CDR1 is SGHVS and CDR2 is FNYEAQ. The CDR3 loop is CASSGQGKPTEASF. The CDR3 DNA is TGTGCCAGCAGCGGCCAGGGGAAGCCGACTGAAGCTTCCTTT. Full variable domain (missing parts from reference TRBV7-6 and TRBJ1-1): GAGVSQSPRYKVTKRGQDVALRCDPISGHVSLYWYRQALGQGPEFLTYFNYEAQQDKSGLPNDRFSAERPEGSISTLTIQRTEQRDSAMYRCASSGQGKPTEASFGQGTRLTVV.

This clonotype has a handful of counts. J is TRBJ1-2 and V is TRBV27; D possibly corresponds to TRBD1 (5 bases). The CDR3 sequence is 17 residues long. The germline CDR1 and CDR2 sequences are MNHEY and SMNVEV (reference sequence). Trimming took off 1 base at V and 0 bases at J, with 15 bases between the two ends. The CDR3 coding sequence is TGTGCCAGCAGTTTATTAGGAGGGGCCGGAGCTAACTATGGCTACACCTTC. Translating it yields CASSLLGGAGANYGYTF.

The chain is built from TRBV6-6 and TRBJ2-7; no clear D gene. The CDR3 spans 14 residues. The germline CDR1 and CDR2 sequences are MNHNY and SVGAGI (reference sequence). Trimming took off 4 bases at V and 5 bases at J, with 15 bases between the two ends. This CDR3 is CASSSPGLVDEQYF. The CDR3 coding sequence is TGTGCCAGCAGTTCCCCCGGCCTAGTCGACGAGCAGTACTTC.

This clonotype was counted at least ten times. The chain is built from TRBV10-3 and TRBJ2-6; 10 positions agree with TRBD1. Looked up from germline, CDR1 is ENHRY and CDR2 is SYGVKD. V lost 1 base, J lost 0 bases, and 0 bases stayed unmatched. This CDR3 spans 17 amino acids. DNA for the CDR3: TGTGCCATCAGTGAGTGGGACAGGGGCTCTGGGGCCAACGTCCTGACTTTC. The encoded protein is CAISEWDRGSGANVLTF.

The rearrangement uses TRBV4-1 and TRBJ1-1; 8 bases align to TRBD1. V lost 2 bases and J lost 7; bases outside the gene matches: 6. The CDR3 is 14 residues long. Germline V gives CDR1 MGHRA, CDR2 YSYEKL. CDR3 region: CASSQTDRGIEAFF. The CDR3 DNA follows: TGCGCCAGCAGCCAAACCGACAGGGGTATTGAAGCTTTCTTT.

This chain links TRBV6-1 with TRBJ2-7; 8 bases are a match to TRBD2. This CDR3 is 17 amino acids long. The V and J ends lost 3 bases and 4 bases, in that order; junction bases with no gene match: 14. Germline CDR1 is MNHNS and CDR2 is SASEGT. This CDR3 is CASSEIAVGGGVYEQYF. As DNA, the CDR3 is TGTGCCAGCAGTGAGATAGCGGTCGGGGGGGGAGTGTACGAGCAGTACTTC.

This clonotype was observed a handful of times. The chain employs TRBV11-2 and TRBJ2-4; D not resolved. CDR3 size: 18 residues. With 0 bases removed from V and 0 bases from J, the gap between germline ends came to 15 bases. CDR1 and CDR2 (germline): SGHAT, FQNNGV. This CDR3 reads CASSLDLESMLAKNIQYF. The CDR3 coding sequence is TGTGCCAGCAGCTTAGATCTAGAGAGTATGCTAGCCAAAAACATTCAGTACTTC.

The rearrangement uses TRBV19 and TRBJ1-5; perhaps TRBD1 as D (6 bases). This CDR3 contains 16 residues. The V gene's germline CDR1 is LNHDA and CDR2 SQIVND (reference sequence). Trimming took 7 bases from V and 3 from J, leaving 19 bases between them. CDR3 loop: CASKRGQAGVNQPQHF. The CDR3 region has the DNA TGTGCCAGTAAAAGGGGCCAAGCAGGGGTCAATCAGCCCCAGCATTTT.

A few counts support this clonotype. The chain links TRBV7-6 to TRBJ1-1; TRBD1 aligns across 11 bases. The CDR3 sequence is 17 residues long. Germline V lookup: CDR1 SGHVS, CDR2 FNYEAQ. V shed 5 bases and J 2 bases; nucleotides not matched to a gene: 10. CDR3 protein: CASSTPDRGQINTEAFF. The CDR3 bases are TGTGCCAGCAGCACTCCGGACAGGGGGCAGATAAACACTGAAGCTTTCTTT.

This sequence joins TRBV27 and TRBJ1-1; D ambiguous. Germline V gene lookup returns CDR1 MNHEY and CDR2 SMNVEV (reference sequence). The CDR3 spans 11 residues. Trimming removed 7 bases at V and 8 bases at J, with 11 bases between. CDR3 coding DNA: TGTGCCAGCACCCTCGGCCACGAAGCTTTCTTT. It encodes CASTLGHEAFF.

Details on this clonotype: It is likely a read error, because the conserved phenylalanine at the end of the CDR3 is missing. This chain joins TRBV27 and TRBJ2-7; TRBD1 agrees at 12 bases. CDR1 MNHEY and CDR2 SMNVEV come from the germline V gene (reference sequence). The CDR3 has 15 amino acids. J was trimmed by 3 bases and V by 3 bases; bases with no gene match: 3. CDR3 sequence (DNA): TGTGCCAGCAGTTTCGGGACAGGGGGCTACTACGAGCAGTACTCC. It is translated as CASSFGTGGYYEQYS.

The gene calls are TRBV27 and TRBJ2-7; a weak D match, TRBD2 (5 bases). Germline V gene data show CDR1 as MNHEY and CDR2 as SMNVEV (reference sequence). CDR3 size: 15 residues. V dropped 2 bases and J dropped 0 bases, with 11 bases sitting between them. CDR3 loop: CASSLRGRSSYEQYV. The CDR3 DNA reads TGTGCCAGCAGTTTACGAGGGCGCAGCTCCTACGAGCAGTACGTC.

Only a few counts were recorded for this clonotype. The chain has TRBV6-2 or TRBV6-3 and TRBJ2-2, with a tentative D call TRBD1 (6 bases). The CDR3 totals 15 residues. In germline, CDR1 is MNHEY, CDR2 SVGEGT. Between the trimmed V and J ends, which lost 5 bases and 4 bases, there was a span of 14 bases. The CDR3 loop is CASSGWTDLTGELFF. CDR3 nucleotides: TGTGCCAGCAGTGGCTGGACAGACCTCACCGGGGAGCTGTTTTTT.

This clonotype was recorded a few times. The rearrangement uses TRBV9 and TRBJ2-7, with 7 bases matching TRBD1. The CDR3 is 17 amino acids. V shed 5 bases, J shed 5 bases, and the junction held 19 bases outside the gene matches. The germline CDR1 and CDR2 sequences are SGDLS and YYNGEE. The chain's CDR3 is CASRVKPREGGQDEQYF. CDR3 sequence (DNA): TGTGCCAGCAGGGTCAAACCTCGGGAAGGGGGCCAGGACGAGCAGTACTTC. Combining the CDR3 with reference TRBV9 and TRBJ2-7 gives the whole variable domain DSGVTQTPKHLITATGQRVTLRCSPRSGDLSVYWYQQSLDQGLQFLIQYYNGEERAKGNILERFSAQQFPDLHSELNLSSLELGDSALYFCASRVKPREGGQDEQYFGPGTRLTVT.

This clonotype was seen only a few times. The V call is TRBV4-1, the J call TRBJ2-1; 9 bases match TRBD1. This CDR3 has 15 residues. Germline CDR1 is MGHRA and CDR2 is YSYEKL. V lost 6 bases, J lost 8 bases, and 11 bases stayed unmatched. The CDR3 DNA follows: TGCGCCAGCAGTCTCCGGGACAGGGTCAGCGATGAGCAGTTCTTC. It yields the protein CASSLRDRVSDEQFF.

This clonotype was picked up a small number of times. J is TRBJ1-3 and V is TRBV12-3 or TRBV12-4; no reliable D call. This CDR3 has 12 amino acids. The V gene lost 7 bases and the J gene lost 2 bases, with 6 bases spanning the gap. This CDR3 reads CASTPPGNTIYF. The CDR3 DNA follows: TGTGCCAGCACCCCGCCTGGAAACACCATATATTTT.